This T cell receptor (beta chain) came from a study of control samples from healthy donors and cancer patients. The germline gives CDR1 KGHDR, CDR2 SFDVKD. This CDR3 spans 14 amino acids. The trim removed 4 bases at V and 4 bases at J, leaving 5 bases unmatched. Libraries were prepared by immunoSEQ multiplex PCR; TCRdb keeps only in-frame clonotypes and omits some of them. The sample has approximately 87,000 clones; roughly 89% are singletons. The receptor was isolated from a man aged 45-65 years in good health. Sequenced input: blood. This chain links TRBV24-1 with TRBJ1-1; 7 bases fit TRBD1. CDR3 sequence: CATSDRGTVTEAFF. The CDR3 nucleotides are TGTGCCACCAGTGACCGCGGGACAGTCACTGAAGCTTTCTTT.